This T cell receptor (beta chain) is from a study of CD8 T cells in Susac syndrome (dated by TCRdb to about 2019). Describing the broader study: Of the Susac syndrome patients who were sequenced, six had clinically active disease and eight were in clinical remission. At blood withdrawal, Susac syndrome patients were therapy-naive, treated with corticosteroids (with IVIg additionally given to some), or treated with IVIg alone. Repertoire sequencing was used to test whether CD8+ T cell activation and differentiation in Susac syndrome was antigen driven. The investigation overall reported the following: The study acknowledged that relatively few individuals were included in the TCR sequencing and HLA analysis. In the CD4+ T cell repertoire of Susac syndrome patients, clonal expansion was not detected.

As regards this clonotype: Its antigen target is currently unknown. It has no much larger one-base neighbor in the sample; base qualities were not kept.

V loses 5 bases, J loses 3 bases, and the germline ends lie 17 bases apart. Via the germline V gene (reference sequence), CDR1 is DFQATT and CDR2 SNEGSKA. The CDR3 runs 14 amino acids, cysteine and phenylalanine included. Kept here is only the CDR3 DNA, which spans 42 bases and is read in frame from base 1. High-throughput TCR beta sequencing profiled peripheral blood CD8+ and CD4+ T cells from healthy donors, Susac syndrome patients and multiple sclerosis patients. Susac syndrome patients met recently defined diagnostic criteria for definite or probable disease. Bulk CD8+ and CD4+ T cells were purified by magnetic negative isolation, whereas CD8+ TEMRA cells were enriched by FACS. Blood was drawn into EDTA tubes, processed within 24 hours, and PBMCs were isolated by density gradient centrifugation. PBMCs destined for TCR sequencing were cryopreserved in liquid nitrogen and later thawed in a 37 °C water bath. Purity of sorted or isolated CD4+, CD8+ and CD8+ TEMRA cells was at least 90%.

RNA was extracted using the RNeasy kit, and roughly 0.5 to 1 microgram was reverse transcribed with random hexamers. The immunoSEQ multiplex PCR assay, which covers 54 Vbeta and 13 Jbeta segments, was used to amplify TCR beta CDR3 regions. PCR amplification bias was corrected using a synthetic template baseline for primer optimization and computational correction. The authors processed their data as follows. Reads were annotated to V, D and J genes per IMGT and analyzed with immunoSEQ Analyzer, keeping only productive sequences. Clonality was computed as one minus Shannon entropy normalized by log2 of the number of productive unique sequences. Public and private clones were assessed among the 100 most prevalent clones of each patient and control. A clone was defined as Susac-specific if it was absent from the healthy and MS cohorts, from around 960 published viral clones and from other ImmuneACCESS disease sequences. The raw public reads went through TCRdb reprocessing: fastp at Q25, MiXCR clone calling, in-frame beta chains kept. One record per CDR3 amino acid sequence lists the most common genes and DNA. These V and J calls rely on TCRdb rather than the paper's analysis. The sample profile shows about 120,000 distinct CDR3 sequences; over 95% of them were found once. The ten largest account for roughly 0.14% of the sample.

Input material: CD4+ T cells from PBMCs. The TCR sequence derives from a human donor with Susac syndrome. The rearrangement combines TRBV20-1 with TRBJ2-7; no D gene is confidently identified. This receptor carries the CDR3 CSAGAQGPYYEQYF. The DNA sequence is given as TGCAGTGCTGGCGCCCAAGGCCCCTACTACGAGCAGTACTTC.